This is a list of T cell receptor beta chains from one sample in a study of cytomegalovirus exposure and HLA in healthy donors. Only in-frame clones appear in the TCRdb table, and some are missing; sequencing was by immunoSEQ multiplex PCR. The table lists 100,000 to 120,000 clones, roughly 86% of them singletons. Sequenced material: PBMCs. Receptors were obtained from a man between 40 and 49 years old in good health and CMV-seronegative. The conserved cysteine and the conserved F or W are not part of the CDR3 here.

J gene	V gene	CDR3 protein
TRBJ1-5	TRBV28	ASSLAGSNQPQH
TRBJ1-4	TRBV7-9	ASSLDSWAATNEKLF
TRBJ1-4	TRBV7-2	ASRMSNEKLF
TRBJ1-1	TRBV29-1	SGASGGTAF
TRBJ1-1	TRBV6-5	ASSYSGQMNTEAF
TRBJ1-5	TRBV7-9	ASSLVGQGGQPQH
TRBJ2-5	TRBV30	AWSRQGETQY
TRBJ1-6	TRBV5-1	ASSGQGLSNSPLH
TRBJ1-2	TRBV18	ASSPGQGDSYGYT
TRBJ2-7	TRBV5-1	ASSWDDRGYEQY
TRBJ2-5	TRBV27	ASSSSGGQETQY
TRBJ2-1	TRBV10-3	AIGREGNEQF
TRBJ2-4	TRBV27	ATYSGLENIQY
TRBJ1-3	TRBV15	ATSGLTDAGNTIY
TRBJ1-1	TRBV4-2	ASSPLADRGSGTEAF
TRBJ1-1	TRBV29-1	SVGFTRYDTEAF
TRBJ1-2	TRBV29-1	SVDELTGGNYGYT
TRBJ1-1	TRBV5-4	ASRVGLATEAF
TRBJ1-6	TRBV19	ASSTDWSRNSPLH
TRBJ2-2	TRBV6-1	ASSALLNTGELF
TRBJ1-1	TRBV5-8	ASSLRQGLEAF
TRBJ1-1	TRBV6-5	ASSFNRGTNTEAF
TRBJ2-6	TRBV5-4	ASSIQGSGANVLT
TRBJ2-4	TRBV28	ASSRTGGHIQY
TRBJ1-1	TRBV7-9	ASSNQGAEAF
TRBJ1-2	TRBV29-1	SVEWSGFYGYT
TRBJ2-7	TRBV18	ASSPPGGSYEQY
TRBJ1-4	TRBV30	AWRRDSEKLF
TRBJ1-3	TRBV6-5	ASSYTQMPPGNTIY
TRBJ1-1	TRBV18	ASSPQSPAAF
TRBJ1-1	TRBV5-1	ASSFRGLWNTEAF
TRBJ1-4	TRBV5-1	ASSLDPQGKTEKRF
TRBJ2-1	TRBV5-6	ASSLLAGGPQSYNEQF
TRBJ1-6	TRBV11-2	ASSPSLNTPVGNSPLH
TRBJ2-7	TRBV29-1	SFWDSFGEQY
TRBJ2-5	TRBV7-2	ASSLLASGGAGTQY
TRBJ2-3	TRBV2	AQHGGTSGGSTDTQY
TRBJ1-2	TRBV27	ASSSGGGYT
TRBJ1-5	TRBV2	ASSPQGQGNQPQH
TRBJ2-7	TRBV2	ASSEGLAGFYEQY
TRBJ1-3	TRBV7-9	ASSLGQGRNTIY
TRBJ2-7	TRBV4-3	ASSSTENTVVPYEQY
TRBJ2-3	TRBV5-1	ASSLQPGTGGTDTQY